The next 32 T cell receptor beta chains were all read from a single sample in a study of OX40 agonist ivuxolimab in advanced cancers. TCRdb's copy holds only in-frame clones and misses some; the assay was immunoSEQ multiplex PCR. The repertoire holds fewer than 45,000 clones, 85% seen once, with roughly a sixth in the top ten. The specimen comprised CD4+ or CD8+ T cells sorted from blood, sampled in a trial of the OX40 agonist ivuxolimab. The receptors originated from an adult with an advanced solid tumor such as melanoma, head and neck, liver or kidney cancer.

The chain has TRBV4-3 and TRBJ1-1; the D is unclear. The germline V gene has CDR1 LGHNA and CDR2 YSLEER. V shed 1 base and J shed 1 base, with 4 bases lying between them. This CDR3 has 13 residues. The CDR3 DNA follows: TGCGCCAGCAGCCAAGGCAGGAACACTGAAGCTTTCTTT. Translation gives CASSQGRNTEAFF.

CDR3 sequence: CSVGVETGEGYTF. The CDR3 DNA sequence: TGCAGCGTTGGGGTAGAGACCGGGGAAGGCTACACCTTC. The rearrangement links TRBV29-1 to TRBJ1-2; D is unresolved. V was cut by 4 bases and J by 8 bases, with 17 bases left in between. Germline lookup yields CDR1 SQVTM and CDR2 ANQGSEA. The length of the CDR3 is 13 residues.

This rearrangement joins TRBV2 to TRBJ2-7; tentatively, D is TRBD1 (5 bases). Trimming pared 6 bases from V and 4 bases from J, leaving 16 bases between. Per the germline V gene, CDR1 is SNHLY and CDR2 is FYNNEI. This CDR3 contains 14 residues. CDR3 region: CASSPRQKPYEQYF. The CDR3 DNA sequence: TGTGCCAGCAGCCCAAGACAGAAACCATACGAGCAGTACTTC.

The CDR3 sequence is CASSYLNTGELFF. CDR3 coding DNA: TGTGCCAGCAGTTACCTTAACACCGGGGAGCTGTTTTTT. The gene calls are TRBV6-6 and TRBJ2-2; D is unclear. V dropped 2 bases and J dropped 2 bases, with 3 bases sitting between them. The CDR3 has 13 residues. Germline V gene sequence: CDR1 MNHNY, CDR2 SVGAGI (reference sequence).

CDR3 nucleotide sequence: TGCGCCAGCAGCGGGAGGGGTTACATGAACACTGAAGCTTTCTTT. Protein: CASSGRGYMNTEAFF. The V gene is TRBV5-1, the J gene TRBJ1-1, with D tentatively TRBD1 (5 bases). CDR1 is SGHRS, CDR2 YFSETQ, per germline. Trimming removed 4 bases at V and 0 bases at J, with 13 bases between. This CDR3 region has 15 residues.

The chain joins TRBV4-3 to TRBJ2-5, with a tentative D call TRBD1 (6 bases). CDR1 is LGHNA, CDR2 YSLEER, per germline. With 4 bases removed from V and 3 bases from J, the gap between germline ends came to 12 bases. This CDR3 is 14 amino acids long. In DNA, the CDR3 is TGCGCCAGCAGCCCAGGGACATCTAAAGAGACCCAGTACTTC. Amino acid sequence: CASSPGTSKETQYF.

The V call is TRBV28, the J call TRBJ1-1; D not certain. The V gene lost 0 bases and the J gene lost 3 bases, with 8 bases spanning the gap. The CDR3 is 14 amino acids. CDR1 and CDR2 from the germline V gene are MDHEN and SYDVKM. CDR3 DNA: TGTGCCAGCAGTTTATGGAGGGTGTACACTGAAGCTTTCTTT. Its translation is CASSLWRVYTEAFF.

This chain uses TRBV9 with TRBJ2-3; 13 bases fit TRBD2. Trimming took 3 bases from V and 5 from J; bases not matched to a gene: 3. Germline loops: CDR1 SGDLS, CDR2 YYNGEE. The CDR3 loop spans 15 amino acids. CDR3 bases: TGTGCCAGCAGCGACACTAGCGGGGGGGAAGATACGCAGTATTTT. As protein: CASSDTSGGEDTQYF.

Written as DNA, the CDR3 is TGTGCCAGCAGCGTAGACGGTGATGAGCAGTTCTTC. It specifies CASSVDGDEQFF. J is TRBJ2-1 and V is TRBV9, with no clear D. CDR3 size: 12 residues. Trimming pared 0 bases from V and 8 bases from J, leaving 6 bases between. Germline CDR1 reads SGDLS; CDR2 reads YYNGEE.

This clone turned up a few times. J is TRBJ1-2 and V is TRBV19, with a tentative D call TRBD1 (6 bases). V lost 3 bases to trimming and J lost 8 bases, with 16 bases between them. Germline values: CDR1 LNHDA, CDR2 SQIVND (reference sequence). The CDR3 covers 14 residues. The CDR3 DNA follows: TGTGCCAGTAGTATTGGTCCGCCACAGGGAGGCTACACCTTC. Translated, it gives CASSIGPPQGGYTF.

This clone was detected a few times. The chain combines TRBV6-5 with TRBJ1-2, with D uncertain. Deletions cut 4 bases from V and 4 bases from J, with 13 bases between. This CDR3 spans 14 amino acids. The germline gives CDR1 MNHEY, CDR2 SVGAGI. CDR3 in DNA: TGTGCCAGCAGTTCCCCCGGGAGGTCCTATGGCTACACCTTC. It yields the protein CASSSPGRSYGYTF.

The chain carries TRBV5-1 and TRBJ1-1, with D unclear. The CDR3 extends over 15 amino acids. V was trimmed by 0 bases and J by 3 bases, leaving 12 bases between them. Germline CDR1 reads SGHRS; CDR2 reads YFSETQ. The CDR3 coding sequence is TGCGCCAGCAGCTTGGATCGTGGGCGGGACACTGAAGCTTTCTTT. It specifies CASSLDRGRDTEAFF.

The chain uses TRBV7-2 and TRBJ2-3; D not certain. CDR3 size: 13 residues. The V gene's germline CDR1 is SGHTA and CDR2 FQGNSA. Trimming removed 4 bases at V and 2 bases at J, with 7 bases between. This CDR3 reads CASSSGPTDTQYF. DNA of the CDR3: TGTGCCAGCAGCTCCGGACCCACAGATACGCAGTATTTT.

The genes are TRBV6-1 and TRBJ2-3, with 7 bases matching TRBD2. The CDR3 loop spans 14 amino acids. Germline loops: CDR1 MNHNS, CDR2 SASEGT. V shed 4 bases and J 2 bases; nucleotides not matched to a gene: 3. The CDR3 DNA reads TGTGCCAGCAGTGCAGCGGGAACCACAGATACGCAGTATTTT. Translating gives CASSAAGTTDTQYF.

The rearrangement uses TRBV19 and TRBJ1-4; possible D gene TRBD1, 6 bases. CDR1 is LNHDA and CDR2 is SQIVND in the germline V gene (reference sequence). This CDR3 is 15 amino acids long. The V gene lost 0 bases and the J gene lost 6 bases, with 11 bases spanning the gap. The CDR3 nucleotides read TGTGCCAGTAGTATAGAAGGGACAAATGATGAAAAACTGTTTTTT. It codes for CASSIEGTNDEKLFF.

The rearrangement joins TRBV5-1 to TRBJ2-7; D uncertain. Trimming cost V 0 bases and J 0 bases, with 16 bases left between them. CDR3 length equals 17 residues. Germline lookup yields CDR1 SGHRS and CDR2 YFSETQ. The CDR3 nucleotides read TGCGCCAGCAGCTTGGGGATTGAGGTTAGGTTCTCCTACGAGCAGTACTTC. Translating gives CASSLGIEVRFSYEQYF.

The rearrangement joins TRBV11-3 to TRBJ2-7; D unclear. This CDR3 has 14 amino acids. CDR1 is SGHNT, CDR2 YENEEA, per germline. The ends were cut back, 4 bases at V and 5 bases at J, with 15 bases in the middle. Here the CDR3 DNA reads TGTGCCAGCAGCTCCCAGGCCAAGCCCCACGAGCAGTACTTC. Its translation is CASSSQAKPHEQYF.

This chain connects TRBV7-8 to TRBJ2-3; the match to TRBD2 covers 11 bases. CDR1 and CDR2 from the germline V gene are SGHVS and FQNEAQ. The CDR3 extends over 16 amino acids. J lost 0 bases, V lost 5 bases, and 4 bases had no gene match. The CDR3 reads CASSRLAGTSTDTQYF. DNA of the CDR3: TGTGCCAGCAGCCGACTAGCGGGGACCAGCACAGATACGCAGTATTTT.

Here the CDR3 DNA reads TGTGCCAGCAGTTCCCGGCCCGGGAACGGCTACACCTTC. Its protein is CASSSRPGNGYTF. V is TRBV27 and J is TRBJ1-2; the D is unclear. V was pared by 4 bases and J by 8 bases, with 14 bases between. Germline loops: CDR1 MNHEY, CDR2 SMNVEV (reference sequence). The CDR3 is 13 amino acids.

In DNA, the CDR3 is TGTGCCAGCAGGGGACAATGGTACACAGATACGCAGTATTTT. It yields the protein CASRGQWYTDTQYF. V gene TRBV6-1 combines with J gene TRBJ2-3, with D perhaps TRBD1 (6 bases). V lost 6 bases to trimming and J lost 2 bases, with 12 bases between them. This CDR3 is 14 amino acids long. Germline lookup yields CDR1 MNHNS and CDR2 SASEGT.

The V gene is TRBV30, the J gene TRBJ1-2; D is perhaps TRBD1 (5 bases). The germline V gene encodes CDR1 GTSNPN and CDR2 SVGIG (reference sequence). CDR3 length equals 14 residues. Trimming removed 1 base at V and 7 bases at J, with 16 bases between. CDR3 residues: CAWSAGANSGGYTF. As DNA, the CDR3 is TGTGCCTGGAGTGCCGGGGCCAATTCGGGTGGCTACACCTTC.

V and J are TRBV5-1 and TRBJ1-1, with D perhaps matching TRBD1 (5 bases). The germline gives CDR1 SGHRS, CDR2 YFSETQ. V lost 4 bases, J lost 4 bases, and 26 bases lay in between. The CDR3 covers 18 residues. CDR3 sequence: CASSDTDQGPFLLTEAFF. In DNA form, the CDR3 reads TGCGCCAGCAGCGATACCGACCAGGGCCCCTTTTTGCTCACTGAAGCTTTCTTT.

The rearrangement joins TRBV6-6 to TRBJ2-3; D gene uncertain. V was cut by 6 bases and J by 9 bases, with 16 bases left in between. Germline V gene data show CDR1 as MNHNY and CDR2 as SVGAGI (reference sequence). The CDR3 has 13 residues. The CDR3 DNA reads as TGTGCCAGCAGCCCGGCGGCCCACGGCACGCAGTATTTT. Its protein is CASSPAAHGTQYF.

This chain uses TRBV4-3 with TRBJ1-2; TRBD1 aligns across 9 bases. This CDR3 has 14 amino acids. With V trimmed by 3 bases and J by 4 bases, 3 bases remained unmatched. CDR1 and CDR2 from the germline V gene are LGHNA and YSLEER. CDR3 residues: CASSQDRGSYGYTF. In DNA form, the CDR3 reads TGCGCCAGCAGCCAGGACAGGGGAAGCTATGGCTACACCTTC.

The gene calls are TRBV9 and TRBJ1-4; 7 nucleotides line up with TRBD1. The CDR3 sequence is 14 residues long. The V segment lost 0 bases and the J segment 6 bases; nucleotides outside the gene matches: 2. The germline V gene encodes CDR1 SGDLS and CDR2 YYNGEE. CDR3: CASSVGDSYEKLFF. CDR3 bases: TGTGCCAGCAGCGTAGGGGACAGCTATGAAAAACTGTTTTTT.

The V call is TRBV9, the J call TRBJ2-7, with no clear D. The germline V and J ends were trimmed by 0 bases and 0 bases, with 16 bases remaining between them. CDR3 length: 17 residues. CDR1 and CDR2 from the germline V gene are SGDLS and YYNGEE. The CDR3 bases are TGTGCCAGCAGCGTAGACGCCTACAGCTCCAGCTCCTACGAGCAGTACTTC. Translation gives CASSVDAYSSSSYEQYF.

This chain uses TRBV5-6 with TRBJ2-7, with 10 bases identical to TRBD1. Germline CDR1 is SGHDT and CDR2 is YYEEEE. This CDR3 has 16 residues. V lost 4 bases, J lost 5 bases, and 12 bases stayed unmatched. The CDR3 nucleotides read TGTGCCAGCAGCAGGCCTGCGGACAGGGGGACAAACGAGCAGTACTTC. Its translation is CASSRPADRGTNEQYF.

The chain couples TRBV10-3 to TRBJ2-1, with TRBD2 identical over 7 bases. Unmatched junction bases numbered 13, after V lost 8 bases and J lost 3 bases. The germline CDR1 and CDR2 sequences are ENHRY and SYGVKD. CDR3 length: 16 residues. The chain's CDR3 is CAIAPQGLGVYNEQFF. DNA for the CDR3: TGTGCCATCGCTCCCCAAGGACTAGGAGTCTACAATGAGCAGTTCTTC.

V and J are TRBV18 and TRBJ2-3; the match to TRBD2 covers 15 bases. The length of the CDR3 is 18 residues. In germline, CDR1 is KGHSH, CDR2 LQKENI. Trimming removed 5 bases from V and 0 bases from J; junction bases left unmatched: 6. The CDR3 nucleotides are TGTGCCAGCTCAACTTCCGGGACTAGCGGGGGGAGCACAGATACGCAGTATTTT. Its translation: CASSTSGTSGGSTDTQYF.

The chain recombines TRBV10-3 with TRBJ2-7, with 11 bases lining up with TRBD2. The CDR3 extends over 15 amino acids. CDR1 is ENHRY and CDR2 is SYGVKD in the germline V gene. J gave up 3 bases and V 5 bases, and 6 bases lay outside the gene matches. CDR3 in amino acids: CAISMGTSGSYEQYF. As DNA, the CDR3 is TGTGCCATCAGTATGGGTACTAGCGGGAGCTACGAGCAGTACTTC.

The rearrangement links TRBV5-1 to TRBJ2-1; no clear D. Trimming stripped 5 bases from V and 4 bases from J, with 19 bases between. The CDR3 spans 16 residues. The germline V gene encodes CDR1 SGHRS and CDR2 YFSETQ. CDR3 loop: CASRGSSKPQYNEQFF. CDR3 nucleotides: TGCGCCAGCAGGGGTAGTTCCAAACCTCAATACAATGAGCAGTTCTTC.

The V gene is TRBV19, the J gene TRBJ2-2; D possibly corresponds to TRBD2 (6 bases). CDR1 and CDR2 from the germline V gene are LNHDA and SQIVND (reference sequence). The V and J ends lost 3 bases and 8 bases respectively, with 16 bases between them. The CDR3 is made up of 15 amino acids. The CDR3 is CASSIIAALTGELFF. Written as DNA, the CDR3 is TGTGCCAGTAGTATTATAGCGGCCCTGACGGGGGAGCTGTTTTTT.